Here is one T cell receptor (beta chain) with its context. Its specific antigen is unknown. The sample holds no much larger clone one base away, and base qualities are not on file. This record belongs to a study of cytotoxic CD8 clonotypes in ibrutinib-treated CLL (dated by TCRdb to the early 2020s). In the study overall: In this cohort, approximately 15 patients were treatment-naive and under 13 were relapsed/refractory, while roughly 17 had unmutated IGHV. Response samples were obtained after a median of roughly 13 months of treatment, with a range of about 6 to 36 months. An average of 255,043 productive templates and 80,000 to 100,000 productive rearrangements was obtained per sample. Cryopreserved peripheral blood mononuclear cells were obtained before treatment, at response, and at either sustained remission or disease progression. Longitudinal samples were obtainable from about 30% of the roughly 90 participants in the trial. Partial responses were observed in about 25 patients and complete responses in 2; after a median follow-up of around 68 months, remission was maintained in roughly 15 patients and progression was observed in 12. Patients were still on ibrutinib when every remission and progressive disease sample was collected.

The time point label for this specimen denotes: approximately 25 months on ibrutinib. Roughly 2 micrograms of genomic DNA were extracted from cryopreserved PBMCs for TCR beta library preparation. Longitudinal blood samples from CLL patients receiving ibrutinib monotherapy were subjected to high-throughput TCR beta sequencing. The patients took part in an open-label, single-center phase 2 trial of ibrutinib monotherapy. Paper-wide results and their limitations: Sampling times were not matched between patients in sustained remission and patients whose disease was progressing, and lymph node repertoires were not examined. Public clonotypes were found to be uncommon and were observed to contract or remain stable during treatment; the increase in clonality was shown to reflect expansion of private clonotypes at ibrutinib response. Baseline clonality was found to be higher than that of age-matched healthy donors and was strongly correlated with circulating CD8+ T-cell counts. An increase in clonality was observed at ibrutinib response, with clonality remaining stable during sustained remission and falling back toward baseline at progression.

On a MiSeq, deep resolution sequencing aimed for a depth between 1 in 1 million and 1 in 200,000 T cells, with each clonotype covered approximately 9.2x on average. TCR beta libraries were generated with the immunoSEQ hsTCRB Kit. Concerning the study's data processing: ImmunoSEQ Data Assistant and ImmunoSEQ Analyzer were used for data analysis, and V, D and J genes were assigned according to IMGT definitions. Clonality, which ranges from 0 to 1, was calculated as one minus the normalized Shannon entropy of productive rearrangement frequencies. Only overrepresented clonotypes making up at least 0.05% of the repertoire of each patient were included in the public clonotype analysis. About twelve repertoires from age-matched healthy donors, obtained from immuneACCESS, served as clonality controls. Here the immuneACCESS table is served through TCRdb, limited to in-frame sequences with V and J called. Missing clones are a known gap in these copies; in checked studies unresolved V genes cover under half, and the rest lacks a known reason. V, J and clone size derive from that table, while D and trimming were established from the DNA sequence. Here the sample has 150,000 to 200,000 clones; around 72% occur a single time. In total, the top ten clones hold around 15% of the sample.

V loses 5 bases at its end and J loses 3 bases; junction bases beyond the gene matches: 8. The germline V gene (reference sequence) specifies SEHNR as CDR1 and FQNEAQ as CDR2. From its cysteine to its phenylalanine, the CDR3 spans 16 amino acids. Only CDR3 DNA remains: 48 bases, in frame from the first base. This specimen was PBMCs, taken after 24 months of ibrutinib treatment. The sequence links TRBV7-9 to TRBJ2-7; 12 bases in the middle match TRBD2. The TCR was taken from a human donor with chronic lymphocytic leukemia. The nucleotide sequence reads as follows: TGTGCCAGCAGCCCCGACGGACTAGCGGGACTCTACGAGCAGTACTTC. Its product reads: CASSPDGLAGLYEQYF.